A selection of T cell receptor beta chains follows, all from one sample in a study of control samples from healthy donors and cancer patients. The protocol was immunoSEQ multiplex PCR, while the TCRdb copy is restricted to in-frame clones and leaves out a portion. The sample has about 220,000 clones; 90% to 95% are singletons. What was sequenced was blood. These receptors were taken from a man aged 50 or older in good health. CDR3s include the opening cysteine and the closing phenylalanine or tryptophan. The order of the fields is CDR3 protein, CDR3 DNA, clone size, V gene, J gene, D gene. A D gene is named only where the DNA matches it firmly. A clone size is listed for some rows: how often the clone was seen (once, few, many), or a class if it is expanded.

CDR3aa: CASISIRMNTEAFF
CDR3nt: TGTGCCAGCATCTCAATCCGGATGAACACTGAAGCTTTCTTT
abundance: NA
v_gene: TRBV18
j_gene: TRBJ1-1
d_gene: NA

CDR3aa: CASSVERGFYNEQFF
CDR3nt: TGTGCCAGCAGCGTCGAGCGGGGTTTTTACAATGAGCAGTTCTTC
abundance: NA
v_gene: TRBV9
j_gene: TRBJ2-1
d_gene: TRBD2

CDR3aa: CASSPGGFSNQPQHF
CDR3nt: TGTGCCAGCAGCCCGGGGGGTTTTAGCAATCAGCCCCAGCATTTT
abundance: NA
v_gene: TRBV7-9
j_gene: TRBJ1-5
d_gene: NA

CDR3aa: CAIAGTGIDNEQFF
CDR3nt: TGTGCCATTGCCGGGACAGGGATCGACAATGAGCAGTTCTTC
abundance: NA
v_gene: TRBV24-1
j_gene: TRBJ2-1
d_gene: TRBD1

CDR3aa: CASKMGGALGTEAFF
CDR3nt: TGTGCCAGCAAAATGGGGGGGGCTCTTGGCACTGAAGCTTTCTTT
abundance: NA
v_gene: TRBV27
j_gene: TRBJ1-1
d_gene: NA

CDR3aa: CASSLGTGGANVLTF
CDR3nt: TGTGCCAGCAGCCTCGGGACAGGGGGAGCCAACGTCCTGACTTTC
abundance: NA
v_gene: TRBV7-9
j_gene: TRBJ2-6
d_gene: TRBD1

CDR3aa: CSASSLGWRETQYF
CDR3nt: TGCAGTGCTAGTTCATTAGGGTGGAGAGAGACCCAGTACTTC
abundance: NA
v_gene: TRBV20-1
j_gene: TRBJ2-5
d_gene: NA

CDR3aa: CASSQGPGQGEEGPLHF
CDR3nt: TGCGCCAGCAGCCAAGGGCCGGGACAGGGTGAGGAGGGACCCCTCCACTTT
abundance: NA
v_gene: TRBV4-1
j_gene: TRBJ1-6
d_gene: TRBD1

CDR3aa: CAWSAGGTQYF
CDR3nt: TGTGCCTGGAGTGCAGGGGGTACGCAGTATTTT
abundance: few
v_gene: TRBV30
j_gene: TRBJ2-3
d_gene: TRBD1

CDR3aa: CASSSPAATNEKLFF
CDR3nt: TGTGCCAGCAGTAGCCCAGCAGCAACTAATGAAAAACTGTTTTTT
abundance: NA
v_gene: TRBV28
j_gene: TRBJ1-4
d_gene: NA

CDR3aa: CASSLIGWGEKLFF
CDR3nt: TGTGCCAGCAGTTTGATCGGGTGGGGTGAAAAACTGTTTTTT
abundance: NA
v_gene: TRBV27
j_gene: TRBJ1-4
d_gene: NA

CDR3aa: CASRLDSSPLHF
CDR3nt: TGTGCCAGCAGGCTGGACAGTTCACCCCTCCACTTT
abundance: NA
v_gene: TRBV2
j_gene: TRBJ1-6
d_gene: NA

CDR3aa: CASSPSGTGNSPLHF
CDR3nt: TGTGCCAGCAGCCCCTCCGGGACGGGGAATTCACCCCTCCACTTT
abundance: NA
v_gene: TRBV9
j_gene: TRBJ1-6
d_gene: NA

CDR3aa: CASSQDLGKITEAFF
CDR3nt: TGTGCCAGCAGCCAAGATCTGGGTAAAATCACTGAAGCTTTCTTT
abundance: NA
v_gene: TRBV3-1/TRBV3-2
j_gene: TRBJ1-1
d_gene: NA

CDR3aa: CSASPFGEVDSPLHF
CDR3nt: TGCAGTGCTAGTCCGTTCGGGGAAGTCGATTCACCCCTCCACTTT
abundance: NA
v_gene: TRBV20-1
j_gene: TRBJ1-6
d_gene: NA

CDR3aa: CASSYLAGGNYGYTF
CDR3nt: TGTGCCAGCAGTTACCTCGCAGGGGGTAACTATGGCTACACCTTC
abundance: NA
v_gene: TRBV6-5
j_gene: TRBJ1-2
d_gene: TRBD1